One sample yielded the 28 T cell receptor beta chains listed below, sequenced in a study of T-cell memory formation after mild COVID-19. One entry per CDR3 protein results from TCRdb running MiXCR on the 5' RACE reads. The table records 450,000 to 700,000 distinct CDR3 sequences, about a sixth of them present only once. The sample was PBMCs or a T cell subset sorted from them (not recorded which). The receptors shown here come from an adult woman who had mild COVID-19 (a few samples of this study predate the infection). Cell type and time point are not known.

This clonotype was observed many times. The chain's CDR3 is CASSYTPGTVQETQYF. The CDR3 DNA sequence: TGTGCCAGCAGTTACACCCCTGGGACTGTTCAAGAGACCCAGTACTTC. This sequence joins TRBV6-2 or TRBV6-3 and TRBJ2-5; possibly TRBD2 for D (6 bases). This CDR3 region has 16 residues. The germline CDR1 and CDR2 sequences are MNHEY and SVGEGT. With 2 bases removed from V and 2 bases from J, the gap between germline ends came to 15 bases.

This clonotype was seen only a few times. This chain's CDR3 is CATSDRGFDEQFF. The CDR3 DNA reads TGTGCCACCAGTGATCGTGGGTTCGATGAGCAGTTCTTC. V gene TRBV24-1 combines with J gene TRBJ2-1; no clear D. Germline CDR1 reads KGHDR; CDR2 reads SFDVKD. Trimming removed 3 bases from V and 8 bases from J, with 10 bases in between. CDR3 length equals 13 residues.

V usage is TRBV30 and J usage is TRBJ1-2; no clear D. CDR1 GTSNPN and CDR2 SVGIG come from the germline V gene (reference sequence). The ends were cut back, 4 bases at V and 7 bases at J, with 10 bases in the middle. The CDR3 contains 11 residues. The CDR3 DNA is TGTGCCTGGAATCTGGGGATTGGCTACACCTTC. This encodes CAWNLGIGYTF.

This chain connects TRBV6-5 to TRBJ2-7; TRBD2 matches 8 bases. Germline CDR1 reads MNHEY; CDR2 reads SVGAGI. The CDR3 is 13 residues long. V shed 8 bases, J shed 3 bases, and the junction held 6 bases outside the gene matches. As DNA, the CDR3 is TGTGCCAGCGCCCGGGGGGGAGTCTACGAGCAGTACTTC. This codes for CASARGGVYEQYF.

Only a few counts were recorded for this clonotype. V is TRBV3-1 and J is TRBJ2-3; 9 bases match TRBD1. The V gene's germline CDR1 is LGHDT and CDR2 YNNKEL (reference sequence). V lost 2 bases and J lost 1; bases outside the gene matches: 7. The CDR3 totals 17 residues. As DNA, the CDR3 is TGTGCCAGCAGCCAACTACCGGGACAGGGAGGCACAGATACGCAGTATTTT. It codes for CASSQLPGQGGTDTQYF.

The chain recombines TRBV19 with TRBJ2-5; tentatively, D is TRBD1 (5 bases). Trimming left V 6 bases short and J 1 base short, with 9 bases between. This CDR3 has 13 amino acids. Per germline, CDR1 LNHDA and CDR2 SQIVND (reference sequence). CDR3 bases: TGTGCCAGTAGAAAGGACACCCAAGAGACCCAGTACTTC. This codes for CASRKDTQETQYF.

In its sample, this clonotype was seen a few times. CDR3 sequence (DNA): TGTGCCACCAGCAGAGATTATGGGGGGACCGGCTACAATGAGCAGTTCTTC. Protein: CATSRDYGGTGYNEQFF. The chain combines TRBV15 with TRBJ2-1, with D tentatively TRBD2 (6 bases). V lost 0 bases and J lost 3, with 15 bases in between. The CDR3 length is 17 residues. The germline V gene has CDR1 LNHNV and CDR2 YYDKDF (reference sequence).

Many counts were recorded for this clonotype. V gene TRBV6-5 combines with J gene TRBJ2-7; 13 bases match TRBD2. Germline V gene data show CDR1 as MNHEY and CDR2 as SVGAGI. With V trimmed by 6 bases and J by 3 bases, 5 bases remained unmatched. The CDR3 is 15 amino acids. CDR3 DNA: TGTGCCAGCAGAGGGGGACTAGCGGGAAGCTACGAGCAGTACTTC. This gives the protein CASRGGLAGSYEQYF.

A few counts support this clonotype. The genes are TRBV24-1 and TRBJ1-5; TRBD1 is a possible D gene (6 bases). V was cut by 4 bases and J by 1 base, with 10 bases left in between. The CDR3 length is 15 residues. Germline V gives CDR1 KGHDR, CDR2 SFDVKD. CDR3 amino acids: CATSETTGSNQPQHF. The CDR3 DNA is TGTGCCACCAGTGAAACAACAGGGAGCAATCAGCCCCAGCATTTT.

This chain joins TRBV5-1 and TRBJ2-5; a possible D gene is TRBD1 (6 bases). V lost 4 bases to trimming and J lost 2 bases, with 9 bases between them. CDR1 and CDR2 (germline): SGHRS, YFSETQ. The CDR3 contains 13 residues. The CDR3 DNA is TGCGCCAGCAGCGGGGACACGCAAGAGACCCAGTACTTC. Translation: CASSGDTQETQYF.

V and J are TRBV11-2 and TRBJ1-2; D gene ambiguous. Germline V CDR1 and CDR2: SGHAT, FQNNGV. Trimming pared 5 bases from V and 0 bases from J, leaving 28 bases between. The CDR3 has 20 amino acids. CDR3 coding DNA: TGTGCCAGCAGCAAATATGGCGTACCGAATGGACTGATAGCTAACTATGGCTACACCTTC. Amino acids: CASSKYGVPNGLIANYGYTF.

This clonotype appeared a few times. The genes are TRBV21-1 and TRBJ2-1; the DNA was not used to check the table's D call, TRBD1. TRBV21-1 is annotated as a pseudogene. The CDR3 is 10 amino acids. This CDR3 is CASSLGGTFF. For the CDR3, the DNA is TGTGCCAGCAGCCTCGGGGGAACATTCTTC.

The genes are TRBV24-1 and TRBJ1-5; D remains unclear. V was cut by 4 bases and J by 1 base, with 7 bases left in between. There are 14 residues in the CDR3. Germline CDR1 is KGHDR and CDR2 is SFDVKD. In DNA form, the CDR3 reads TGTGCCACCAGTGACGGGCGGAGCAATCAGCCCCAGCATTTT. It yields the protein CATSDGRSNQPQHF.

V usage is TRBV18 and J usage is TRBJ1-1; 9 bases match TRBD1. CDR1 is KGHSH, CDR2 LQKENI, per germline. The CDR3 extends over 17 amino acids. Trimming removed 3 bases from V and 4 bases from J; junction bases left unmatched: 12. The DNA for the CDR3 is TGTGCCAGCTCACCGGCCGGGACAGGGACCGCTGGCACTGAAGCTTTCTTT. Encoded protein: CASSPAGTGTAGTEAFF.

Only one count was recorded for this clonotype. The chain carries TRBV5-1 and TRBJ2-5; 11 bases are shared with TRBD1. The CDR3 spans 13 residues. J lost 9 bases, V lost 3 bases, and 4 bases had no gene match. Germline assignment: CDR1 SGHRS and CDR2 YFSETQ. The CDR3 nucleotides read TGCGCCAGCAGCTCGGGGACAGGGGGGTCCCAGTACTTC. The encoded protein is CASSSGTGGSQYF.

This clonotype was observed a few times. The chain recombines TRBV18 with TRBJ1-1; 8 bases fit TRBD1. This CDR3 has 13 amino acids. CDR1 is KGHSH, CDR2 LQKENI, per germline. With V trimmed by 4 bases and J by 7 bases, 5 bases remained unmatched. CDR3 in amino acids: CASSLFGQGEAFF. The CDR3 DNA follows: TGTGCCAGCTCACTTTTCGGACAGGGTGAAGCTTTCTTT.

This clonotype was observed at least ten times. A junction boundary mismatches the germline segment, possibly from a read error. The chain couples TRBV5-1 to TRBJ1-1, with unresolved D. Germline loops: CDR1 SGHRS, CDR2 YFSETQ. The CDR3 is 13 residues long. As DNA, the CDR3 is TGTGCCAGCAGCTTAGGTCGAGGCACTGAAGCTTTCTTT. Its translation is CASSLGRGTEAFF.

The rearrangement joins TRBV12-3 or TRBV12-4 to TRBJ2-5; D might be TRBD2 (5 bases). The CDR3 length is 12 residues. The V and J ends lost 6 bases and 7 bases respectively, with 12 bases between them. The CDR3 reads CASSRNEGTQYF. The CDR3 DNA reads TGTGCCAGCAGCCGGAACGAGGGGACCCAGTACTTC.

The CDR3 DNA reads as TGTGCCAGCAGTTATACCAGGATTAACGAGCAGTACTTC. This gives the protein CASSYTRINEQYF. The J gene is TRBJ2-7, the V gene TRBV6-5; D unclear. Trimming removed 3 bases from V and 5 bases from J, with 11 bases in between. The germline V gene encodes CDR1 MNHEY and CDR2 SVGAGI. This CDR3 has 13 amino acids.

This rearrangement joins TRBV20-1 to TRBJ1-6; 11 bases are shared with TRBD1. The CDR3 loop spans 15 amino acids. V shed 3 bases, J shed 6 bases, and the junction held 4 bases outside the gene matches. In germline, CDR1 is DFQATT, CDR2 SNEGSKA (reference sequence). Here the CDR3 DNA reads TGCAGTGCTAGGGACAGGGGGCTCGGTAATTCACCCCTCCACTTT. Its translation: CSARDRGLGNSPLHF.

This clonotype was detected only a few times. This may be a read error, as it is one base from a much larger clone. For the CDR3, the DNA is TGTGCCAGCAGCCAATGGGGCTACGAGCAGTACTTC. This translates into CASSQWGYEQYF. This chain joins TRBV3-1 and TRBJ2-7; no reliable D call. This CDR3 has 12 residues. CDR1 and CDR2 (germline): LGHDT, YNNKEL (reference sequence). The ends were cut back, 2 bases at V and 3 bases at J, with 5 bases in the middle.

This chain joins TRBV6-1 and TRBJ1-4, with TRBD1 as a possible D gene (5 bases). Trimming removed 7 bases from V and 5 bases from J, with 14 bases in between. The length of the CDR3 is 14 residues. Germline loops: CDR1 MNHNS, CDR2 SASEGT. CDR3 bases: TGTGCCAGCAAGCGCCGGGACGGAAATGAAAAACTGTTTTTT. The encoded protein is CASKRRDGNEKLFF.

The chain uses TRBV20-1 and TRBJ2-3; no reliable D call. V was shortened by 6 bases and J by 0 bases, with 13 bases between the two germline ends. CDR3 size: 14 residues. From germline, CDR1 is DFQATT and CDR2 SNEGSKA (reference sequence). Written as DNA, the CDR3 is TGCAGTGCCTCAGCGTATCTTAGCACAGATACGCAGTATTTT. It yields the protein CSASAYLSTDTQYF.

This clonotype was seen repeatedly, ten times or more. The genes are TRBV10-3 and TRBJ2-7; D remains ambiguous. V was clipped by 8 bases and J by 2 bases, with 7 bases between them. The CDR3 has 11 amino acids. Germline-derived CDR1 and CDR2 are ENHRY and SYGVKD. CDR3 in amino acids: CAIGTTYEQYF. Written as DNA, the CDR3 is TGTGCCATCGGTACAACCTACGAGCAGTACTTC.

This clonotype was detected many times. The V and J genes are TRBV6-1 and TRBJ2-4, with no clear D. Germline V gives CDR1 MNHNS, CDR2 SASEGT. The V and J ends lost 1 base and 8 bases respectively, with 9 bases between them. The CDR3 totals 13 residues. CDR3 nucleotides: TGTGCCAGCAGTGAAGACCCCGACGACATTCAGTACTTC. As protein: CASSEDPDDIQYF.

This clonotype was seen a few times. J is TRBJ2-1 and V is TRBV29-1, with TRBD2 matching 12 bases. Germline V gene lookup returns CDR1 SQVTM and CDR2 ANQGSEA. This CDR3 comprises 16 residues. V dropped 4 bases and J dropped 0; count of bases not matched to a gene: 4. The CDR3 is CSVAKTSGGSYNEQFF. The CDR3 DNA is TGCAGCGTTGCTAAGACTAGCGGGGGCTCCTACAATGAGCAGTTCTTC.

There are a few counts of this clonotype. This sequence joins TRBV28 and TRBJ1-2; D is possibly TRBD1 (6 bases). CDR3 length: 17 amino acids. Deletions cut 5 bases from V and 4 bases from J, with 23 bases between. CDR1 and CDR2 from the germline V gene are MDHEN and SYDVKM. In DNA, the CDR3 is TGTGCCAGCAGTCCCTCGACCCTACAGGGCTTCAGCTATGGCTACACCTTC. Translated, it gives CASSPSTLQGFSYGYTF.

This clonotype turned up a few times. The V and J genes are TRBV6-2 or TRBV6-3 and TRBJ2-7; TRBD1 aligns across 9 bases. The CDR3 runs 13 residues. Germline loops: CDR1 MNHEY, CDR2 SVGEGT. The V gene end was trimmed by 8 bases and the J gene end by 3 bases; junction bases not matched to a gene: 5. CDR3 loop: CASGGTGSYEQYF. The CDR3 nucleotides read TGTGCCAGCGGGGGGACAGGGAGCTACGAGCAGTACTTC.